Following are 6 T cell receptor beta chains from one sample sequenced in a study of T cell changes during pregnancy in multiple sclerosis. Generated by immunoSEQ multiplex PCR, the TCRdb table keeps only in-frame clones and is missing some. This table has some 38,000 clones, around nine tenths appearing once. The specimen comprised CD4+ T cells from peripheral blood mononuclear cells, sampled in the second trimester of pregnancy. The receptor set was obtained from a female donor in good health, enrolled as a control in a pregnancy study.

The chain couples TRBV15 to TRBJ2-5; 8 bases agree with TRBD2. The CDR3 contains 14 residues. V was clipped by 3 bases and J by 3 bases; unmatched bases: 3. Germline values: CDR1 LNHNV, CDR2 YYDKDF (reference sequence). CDR3 amino acids: CATSRRRGEETQYF. The CDR3, as DNA: TGTGCCACCAGCAGGCGGCGGGGGGAAGAGACCCAGTACTTC.

The chain employs TRBV11-3 and TRBJ1-1; 8 bases line up with TRBD1. The CDR3 is 15 residues long. Germline CDR1 SGHNT, CDR2 YENEEA. V shed 4 bases, J shed 2 bases, and the junction held 6 bases outside the gene matches. The CDR3 loop reads CASSSQDRGNTEAFF. The CDR3 coding sequence is TGTGCCAGCAGCTCCCAAGACAGGGGCAACACTGAAGCTTTCTTT. Drawing the rest from reference TRBV11-3 and TRBJ1-1, the complete variable domain is EAGVVQSPRYKIIEKKQPVAFWCNPISGHNTLYWYLQNLGQGPELLIRYENEEAVDDSQLPKDRFSAERLKGVDSTLKIQPAELGDSAVYLCASSSQDRGNTEAFFGQGTRLTVV.

V gene TRBV6-5 combines with J gene TRBJ2-7; D is undetermined. Trimming stripped 8 bases from V and 5 bases from J, with 16 bases between. Germline values: CDR1 MNHEY, CDR2 SVGAGI. This CDR3 is built from 13 residues. The CDR3: CASSLRSRNEQYF. The CDR3 nucleotides read TGTGCCAGCTCCCTCCGCTCTAGAAACGAGCAGTACTTC.

The CDR3 sequence: CASSPLGHLNTEAFF. The CDR3 coding sequence is TGTGCCAGCTCACCACTGGGGCATTTGAACACTGAAGCTTTCTTT. The gene calls are TRBV18 and TRBJ1-1; weak D call: TRBD1 (5 bases). The CDR3 covers 15 residues. Germline CDR1 and CDR2: KGHSH and LQKENI. Trimming shortened V by 1 base and J by 0 bases, and 9 bases separated the two germline ends.

This clone has just one count. The V call is TRBV2, the J call TRBJ1-5, with D possibly matching TRBD1 (6 bases). Germline V CDR1 and CDR2: SNHLY, FYNNEI. The V and J ends lost 4 bases and 5 bases respectively, with 12 bases between them. This CDR3 contains 14 residues. The CDR3 here is CASSGQGSHQPQHF. The DNA of the CDR3 is TGTGCCAGCAGTGGTCAGGGGAGTCATCAGCCCCAGCATTTT.

This chain links TRBV20-1 with TRBJ1-2; possibly TRBD1 for D (6 bases). From germline, CDR1 is DFQATT and CDR2 SNEGSKA (reference sequence). CDR3 length equals 11 residues. Trimming pared 1 base from V and 6 bases from J, leaving 6 bases between. Here the CDR3 DNA reads TGCAGTGCTAGAGGGGACAATGGCTACACCTTC. Protein product: CSARGDNGYTF.